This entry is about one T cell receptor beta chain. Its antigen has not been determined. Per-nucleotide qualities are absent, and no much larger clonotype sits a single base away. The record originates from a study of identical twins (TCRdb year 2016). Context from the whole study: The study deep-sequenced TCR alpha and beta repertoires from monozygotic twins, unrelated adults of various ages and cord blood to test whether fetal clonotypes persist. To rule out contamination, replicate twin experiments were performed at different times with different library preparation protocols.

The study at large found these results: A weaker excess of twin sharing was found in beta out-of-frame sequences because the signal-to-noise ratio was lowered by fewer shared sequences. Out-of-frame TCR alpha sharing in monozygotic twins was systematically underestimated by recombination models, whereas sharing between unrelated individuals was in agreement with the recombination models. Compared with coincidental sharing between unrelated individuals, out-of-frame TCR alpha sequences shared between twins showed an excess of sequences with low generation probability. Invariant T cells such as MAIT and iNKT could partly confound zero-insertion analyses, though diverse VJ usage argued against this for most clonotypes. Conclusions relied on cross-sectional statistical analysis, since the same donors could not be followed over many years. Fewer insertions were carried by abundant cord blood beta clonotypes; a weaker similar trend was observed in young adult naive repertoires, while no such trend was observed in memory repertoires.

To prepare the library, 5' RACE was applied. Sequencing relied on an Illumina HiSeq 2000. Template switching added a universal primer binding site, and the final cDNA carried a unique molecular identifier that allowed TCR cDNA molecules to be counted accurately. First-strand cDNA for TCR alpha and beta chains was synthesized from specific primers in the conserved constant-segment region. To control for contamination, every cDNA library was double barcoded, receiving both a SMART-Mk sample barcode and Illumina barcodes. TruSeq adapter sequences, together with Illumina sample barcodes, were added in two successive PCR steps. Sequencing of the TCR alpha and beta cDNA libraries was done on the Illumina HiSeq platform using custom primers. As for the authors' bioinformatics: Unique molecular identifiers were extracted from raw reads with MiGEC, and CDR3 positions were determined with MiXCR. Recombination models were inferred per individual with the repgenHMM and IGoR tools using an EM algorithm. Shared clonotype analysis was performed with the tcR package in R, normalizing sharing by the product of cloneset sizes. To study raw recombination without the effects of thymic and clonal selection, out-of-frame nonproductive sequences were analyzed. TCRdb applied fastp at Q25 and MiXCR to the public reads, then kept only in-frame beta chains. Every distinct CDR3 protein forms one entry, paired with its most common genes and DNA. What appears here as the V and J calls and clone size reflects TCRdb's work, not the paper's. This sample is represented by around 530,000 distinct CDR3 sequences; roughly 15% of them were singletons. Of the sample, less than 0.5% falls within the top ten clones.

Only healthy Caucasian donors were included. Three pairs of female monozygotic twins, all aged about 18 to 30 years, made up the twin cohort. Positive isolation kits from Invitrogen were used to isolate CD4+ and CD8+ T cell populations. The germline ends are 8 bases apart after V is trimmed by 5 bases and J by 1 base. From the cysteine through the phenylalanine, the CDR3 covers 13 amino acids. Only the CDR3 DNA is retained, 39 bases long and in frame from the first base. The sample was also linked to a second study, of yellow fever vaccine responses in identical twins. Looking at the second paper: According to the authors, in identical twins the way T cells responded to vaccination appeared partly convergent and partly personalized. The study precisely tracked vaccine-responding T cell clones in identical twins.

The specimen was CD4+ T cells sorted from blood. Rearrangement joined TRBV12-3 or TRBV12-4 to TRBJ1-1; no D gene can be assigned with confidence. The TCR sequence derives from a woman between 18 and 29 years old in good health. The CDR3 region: CASSTLTNTEAFF. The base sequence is TGTGCCAGCAGTACACTGACGAACACTGAAGCTTTCTTT.